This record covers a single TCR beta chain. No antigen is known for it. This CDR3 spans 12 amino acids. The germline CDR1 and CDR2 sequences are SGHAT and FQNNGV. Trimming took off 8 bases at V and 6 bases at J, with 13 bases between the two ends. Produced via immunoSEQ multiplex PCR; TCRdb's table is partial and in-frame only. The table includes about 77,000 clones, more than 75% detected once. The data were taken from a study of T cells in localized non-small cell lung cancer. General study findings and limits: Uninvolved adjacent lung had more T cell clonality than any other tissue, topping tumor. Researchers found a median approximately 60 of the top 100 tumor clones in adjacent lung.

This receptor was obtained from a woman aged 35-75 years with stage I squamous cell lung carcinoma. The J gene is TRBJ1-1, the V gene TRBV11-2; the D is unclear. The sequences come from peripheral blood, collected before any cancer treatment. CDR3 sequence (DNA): TGTGCCAGCCTAACTCGGGGAGCTGAAGCTTTCTTT. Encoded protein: CASLTRGAEAFF.